The 3 T cell receptor beta chains listed next were all sequenced from one sample in a study of CD8+CD57+ T cells in acquired aplastic anemia. Sequencing involved patients with CD8+CD57+ cell expansion previously shown by flow cytometry. According to the study, genomic DNA was the template for TCR beta VDJ and CDR3 profiling. Via MiXCR, TCRdb re-called the reads, giving one row per CDR3 protein. The repertoire holds about 200,000 distinct CDR3 sequences, with roughly 50% as singletons. The material sequenced was sorted CD4+, CD8+, or CD8+CD57+ T cells (not recorded which) from PBMCs. These receptors all stem from a human donor with aplastic anemia.

This clonotype appeared a single time. The V call is TRBV10-3, the J call TRBJ1-2; 7 bases agree with TRBD1. The V segment lost 10 bases and the J segment 3 bases; nucleotides outside the gene matches: 8. This CDR3 is 13 amino acids long. Germline CDR1 and CDR2: ENHRY and SYGVKD. The CDR3 loop reads CASRFQGDYGYTF. The CDR3 coding sequence is TGTGCCAGCAGATTCCAGGGGGACTATGGCTACACCTTC.

This clonotype was recorded many times. The V call is TRBV6-5, the J call TRBJ1-3; tentatively, D is TRBD1 (5 bases). CDR3 length: 16 amino acids. Germline CDR1 is MNHEY and CDR2 is SVGAGI. Trimming took off 0 bases at V and 1 base at J, with 10 bases between the two ends. The CDR3 here is CASSYSYGTSGNTIYF. The CDR3 region has the DNA TGTGCCAGCAGTTACTCCTATGGGACGTCTGGAAACACCATATATTTT.

This clonotype occurred many times. V usage is TRBV6-4 and J usage is TRBJ1-1, with D unclear. Germline assignment: CDR1 MRHNA and CDR2 SNTAGT. The CDR3 contains 15 residues. V was shortened by 6 bases and J by 1 base, with 15 bases between the two germline ends. Written as DNA, the CDR3 is TGTGCCAGCAGACCTGACGGCACCGAGAACACTGAAGCTTTCTTT. It translates to CASRPDGTENTEAFF.